Listed below are T cell receptor beta chains from one sample, sequenced in a study of cytomegalovirus exposure and HLA in healthy donors. Here immunoSEQ multiplex PCR was the method, and the copy in TCRdb shows in-frame clones only, minus some. The sample has approximately 120,000 clones, 77% seen once. Sequences were obtained from PBMCs. These receptor sequences come from a woman in her thirties or forties in good health and CMV-seropositive. CDR3s include the opening cysteine and the closing phenylalanine or tryptophan. A D gene is named only where the DNA matches it firmly. Expanded clones are given a class, and other clones once, few, many or no size at all.

j_call v_call clone_size d_call cdr3_nt cdr3_aa
TRBJ1-5 TRBV6-1 NA TRBD1 TGTGCCAGCAGGGGACAGGGAGATTTGCCCCAGCATTTT CASRGQGDLPQHF
TRBJ1-5 TRBV30 NA NA TGTGCCTACAGCGGACAGCCAAATCAGCCCCAGCATTTT CAYSGQPNQPQHF
TRBJ1-1 TRBV5-1 NA NA TGCGCCAGCAGCAGGGGAATGAACACTGAAGCTTTCTTT CASSRGMNTEAFF
TRBJ1-4 TRBV6-5 NA NA TGTGCCAGCAGTTACTCGGAGGGTAGTGAAAAACTGTTTTTT CASSYSEGSEKLFF
TRBJ2-1 TRBV27 NA TRBD2 TGTGCCAGCAGTTCCGCCTCAGCGGGAGGGCCAGGGGAGCAGTTCTTC CASSSASAGGPGEQFF
TRBJ1-1 TRBV5-1 NA TRBD1 TGCGCCAGCAGCACCGGGACAGGGATCACTGAAGCTTTCTTT CASSTGTGITEAFF
TRBJ2-7 TRBV19 NA TRBD1 TGTGCCAGCAGCCTCCAGGGGGCCTCCTACGAGCAGTACTTC CASSLQGASYEQYF
TRBJ1-4 TRBV28 NA TRBD1 TGTGCCAGCAGTTCCCGACAGGGGAGGGACTATGAAAAACTGTTTTTT CASSSRQGRDYEKLFF
TRBJ2-5 TRBV5-6 NA TRBD1 TGTGCCAGCAGCTGGACAGGGATGGAGACCCAGTACTTC CASSWTGMETQYF
TRBJ2-3 TRBV10-1 few NA TGCGCCAGCAGTGGAGTCAGGGCGGCAGATACGCAGTATTTT CASSGVRAADTQYF
TRBJ2-4 TRBV7-9 NA TRBD2 TGTGCCAGCAGCTTAGGCGGGGGGCAGGGGAAAAACATTCAGTACTTC CASSLGGGQGKNIQYF
TRBJ2-3 TRBV4-1 NA TRBD2 TGCGCCAGCAGCCAAGATCAGAGCGGGAGTCGCCCCGATACGCAGTATTTT CASSQDQSGSRPDTQYF
TRBJ1-6 TRBV5-1 NA TRBD1 TGCGCCAGCAGCTTGTATGCGACAGGGACCTCACCCCTCCACTTT CASSLYATGTSPLHF
TRBJ1-2 TRBV13 few TRBD1 TGTGCCAGCAGCTTAGAACAGGGGATCTACTATGGCTACACCTTC CASSLEQGIYYGYTF
TRBJ2-7 TRBV5-6 few NA TGTGCCAGCAGCTTGAGGGGCCTCAGCTCCTACGAGCAGTACTTC CASSLRGLSSYEQYF
TRBJ2-5 TRBV18 NA TRBD1 TGTGCCAGCTCACTAGACAGGGGAGGAGAGACCCAGTACTTC CASSLDRGGETQYF
TRBJ2-1 TRBV19 NA TRBD2 TGTGCCAGTAGCCCGACCAGACTAGCGGGAGTAGTAAATGAGCAGTTCTTC CASSPTRLAGVVNEQFF
TRBJ2-5 TRBV13 NA TRBD1 TGTGCCAGCAGCTTAGCGGGGACAGGGATAGCGTATTACCAAGAGACCCAGTACTTC CASSLAGTGIAYYQETQYF
TRBJ2-2 TRBV6-1 NA NA TGTGCCAGCAGGCTAGCGTACACCGGGGAGCTGTTTTTT CASRLAYTGELFF
TRBJ1-1 TRBV6-6 few NA TGTGCCAGCAACAGACAGCATGAAGCTTTCTTT CASNRQHEAFF
TRBJ2-2 TRBV18 NA NA TGTGCCAGCTCACCACTGACACATACTAACACCGGGGAGCTGTTTTTT CASSPLTHTNTGELFF
TRBJ2-7 TRBV5-4 NA NA TGTGCCAGCAGCTTGTGGGCGAACTCCTACGAGCAGTACTTC CASSLWANSYEQYF
TRBJ2-7 TRBV6-1 NA TRBD2 TGTGCCAGCACCCGGACTAGCGGGAGCTCCTACGAGCAGTACTTC CASTRTSGSSYEQYF
TRBJ1-3 TRBV30 NA TRBD1 TGTGCCTGCCCGGGACAGGGCAACACCATATATTTT CACPGQGNTIYF
TRBJ2-5 TRBV7-8 NA NA TGTGCCAGCAGCTTAGCGTGGGCAGGAGAGACCCAGTACTTC CASSLAWAGETQYF
TRBJ2-1 TRBV10-3 NA NA TGTGCCATCAGTGAGGGGTCCAGGGGCGGAAATGAGCAGTTCTTC CAISEGSRGGNEQFF
TRBJ2-7 TRBV27 NA TRBD2 TGTGCCAGCAGTTCTCTTCTAGCGGGAGGGCCTCGTTACGAGCAGTACTTC CASSSLLAGGPRYEQYF
TRBJ1-5 TRBV19 NA TRBD1 TGTGCCAGTAGTCCGGACAGGGTCCAGCCCCAGCATTTT CASSPDRVQPQHF
TRBJ2-7 TRBV7-8 NA NA TGTGCCAGCAGCATTAGCGGAAGCTCCTACGAGCAGTACTTC CASSISGSSYEQYF
TRBJ1-4 TRBV13 NA TRBD1 TGTGCCAGCAGTTTGACTTCGGGACAGGGCTTGCAAAAACTGTTTTTT CASSLTSGQGLQKLFF
TRBJ2-6 TRBV6-5 NA NA TGTGCCAGCAGTACGACAGCATCTGGGGCCAACGTCCTGACTTTC CASSTTASGANVLTF
TRBJ1-1 TRBV28 NA NA TGTGCCAGCAGTTTAAGGCGACAGGCAAACACTGAAGCTTTCTTT CASSLRRQANTEAFF
TRBJ2-3 TRBV6-6 NA TRBD1 TGTGCCAGCAAAGAAACGGGACAGGGGACAGATACGCAGTATTTT CASKETGQGTDTQYF
TRBJ1-2 TRBV19 NA TRBD1 TGTGCCAGTAGCAATTCCGTCCAGGGGGCGGACTATGGCTACACCTTC CASSNSVQGADYGYTF